The clone carrying this T cell receptor beta chain was counted ten times or more. Its antigen is unknown. V lost 5 bases, J lost 4 bases, and 14 bases lay in between. The germline V gene has CDR1 SGHTA and CDR2 FQGNSA. This CDR3 has 14 residues. TCRdb re-derived calls from the reads in MiXCR, one entry per CDR3 protein. The repertoire consists of 450,000 to 600,000 distinct CDR3 sequences, with approximately 42% occurring once and the leading ten covering around two fifths. These data belong to a study of T cell repertoires in cytomegalovirus infection. The overall study: The public TCR beta signatures pointed to both CMV infection and matching HLA type.

V usage is TRBV7-2 and J usage is TRBJ1-1; a possible D gene is TRBD1 (5 bases). This TCR was recovered from a human donor in good health (CMV status not recorded). Some clones in this sample may be carry-over from other donors' samples. The specimen comprised cultured PBMCs, sampled from culture after CMV antigen stimulation. The CDR3 DNA reads TGTGCCAGCAGCCTTGGGGGGGAGGGCACTGAAGCTTTCTTT. Residues: CASSLGGEGTEAFF.